The sequence of this T cell receptor beta chain was determined in a study of T-cell memory formation after mild COVID-19. Across the whole study: TCR clusters were mostly donor specific.

Points from the study as a whole: Some clones that responded were present in memory (sampled pre-infection), which suggests cross-reactive memory joined.

The V and J ends lost 5 bases and 3 bases respectively, with 18 bases between them. This CDR3 is built from 16 residues. Germline V gene lookup returns CDR1 SGHTA and CDR2 FQGNSA. This clonotype was recorded a few times. The antigen remains unidentified. MiXCR, applied by TCRdb to the 5' RACE reads, yields one record per CDR3 protein. Of roughly 600,000 distinct CDR3 sequences in the sample, about a sixth were seen once. Sequencing was done on a sample of PBMCs or a T cell subset sorted from them (not recorded which). The sequence was collected from an adult woman who had mild COVID-19 (a few samples of this study predate the infection). Cell type and time point are not known. The V call is TRBV7-2, the J call TRBJ2-3; D may match TRBD1 or TRBD2 (6 bases each). In DNA, the CDR3 is TGTGCCAGCAGCCCGGGGGACATAATAGGGACAGATACGCAGTATTTT. It translates to CASSPGDIIGTDTQYF. The entire variable domain, with the rest obtained from reference TRBV7-2 and TRBJ2-3, is as follows: GAGVSQSPSNKVTEKGKDVELRCDPISGHTALYWYRQSLGQGLEFLIYFQGNSAPDKSGLPSDRFSAERTGGSVSTLTIQRTQQEDSAVYLCASSPGDIIGTDTQYFGPGTRLTVL.